The 5 T cell receptor beta chains below come from one sample, sequenced in a study of cytomegalovirus exposure and HLA in healthy donors. Both 60 Vbeta primers and 13 Jbeta primers went into the PCR. Profiled with immunoSEQ multiplex PCR; TCRdb holds only in-frame clones, not every one. The repertoire includes approximately 140,000 clones, roughly three quarters of them detected once, and about 4.7% sits in the top ten. The sequenced sample consisted of PBMCs. These receptors all stem from a male donor in good health and CMV-seronegative.

The chain employs TRBV28 and TRBJ1-4; perhaps TRBD1 as D (5 bases). Germline CDR1 reads MDHEN; CDR2 reads SYDVKM. This CDR3 is built from 14 residues. V lost 4 bases and J 8 bases, leaving 14 bases between the germline ends. The CDR3: CASSWGGEKEKLFF. Here the CDR3 DNA reads TGTGCCAGCAGTTGGGGCGGGGAGAAGGAAAAACTGTTTTTT.

In this sample, this clone turned up once. The V and J genes are TRBV4-3 and TRBJ2-7; a possible D gene is TRBD1 (7 bases). This CDR3 contains 19 residues. CDR1 LGHNA and CDR2 YSLEER come from the germline V gene. Trimming removed 0 bases from V and 2 bases from J, with 23 bases in between. The CDR3 sequence is CASSQEVYPAGQKAYEQYF. CDR3 bases: TGCGCCAGCAGCCAAGAGGTGTACCCGGCGGGACAGAAGGCCTACGAGCAGTACTTC.

The chain joins TRBV18 to TRBJ2-2; 9 positions agree with TRBD2. Germline V gene sequence: CDR1 KGHSH, CDR2 LQKENI. The CDR3 contains 15 residues. V was clipped by 0 bases and J by 6 bases; unmatched bases: 2. In DNA, the CDR3 is TGTGCCAGCTCACCACCAACTAGCGGGCCCGGGGAGCTGTTTTTT. This sequence encodes CASSPPTSGPGELFF.

The gene calls are TRBV5-4 and TRBJ2-7, with 8 positions matching TRBD2. V lost 3 bases to trimming and J lost 4 bases; unmatched junction nucleotides: 6. From germline, CDR1 is SGHNT and CDR2 YYREEE (reference sequence). This CDR3 has 14 residues. The CDR3 is CASSSGGPGYEQYF. The CDR3 bases are TGTGCCAGCAGCTCGGGGGGGCCTGGGTACGAGCAGTACTTC.

V usage is TRBV5-1 and J usage is TRBJ1-2, with 9 bases fitting TRBD1. Germline loops: CDR1 SGHRS, CDR2 YFSETQ. The trim removed 4 bases at V and 8 bases at J, leaving 9 bases unmatched. The CDR3 sequence is 14 residues long. The DNA for the CDR3 is TGCGCCAGCAGCCCGGGACAGGGAAGAGTGGGCTACACCTTC. It codes for CASSPGQGRVGYTF.